This TCR beta chain was sequenced for a study of CD4 and CD8 cells across lung adenocarcinoma regions. This clonotype was detected only a few times. TCRdb recomputed calls from the PCR reads with MiXCR, one row per CDR3 protein. The sample shows some 12,000 distinct CDR3 sequences, less than 60% of them seen only once. The patients had localized lung adenocarcinoma, a non-small cell subtype. The TCR originated in a female donor with lung adenocarcinoma. The CD4 and CD8 labels of this study may be unreliable. Sequencing input: CD8+ T cells from the margin of a lung tumor.

The CDR3 coding sequence is TGTGCCAGCAGCATAGGGGGTAACACAGATACGCAGTATTTT. Its translation is CASSIGGNTDTQYF. The J gene is TRBJ2-3, the V gene TRBV12-3 or TRBV12-4; maybe TRBD1 (6 bases). The CDR3 extends over 14 amino acids. V gave up 6 bases and J gave up 2 bases, with 12 bases separating them.